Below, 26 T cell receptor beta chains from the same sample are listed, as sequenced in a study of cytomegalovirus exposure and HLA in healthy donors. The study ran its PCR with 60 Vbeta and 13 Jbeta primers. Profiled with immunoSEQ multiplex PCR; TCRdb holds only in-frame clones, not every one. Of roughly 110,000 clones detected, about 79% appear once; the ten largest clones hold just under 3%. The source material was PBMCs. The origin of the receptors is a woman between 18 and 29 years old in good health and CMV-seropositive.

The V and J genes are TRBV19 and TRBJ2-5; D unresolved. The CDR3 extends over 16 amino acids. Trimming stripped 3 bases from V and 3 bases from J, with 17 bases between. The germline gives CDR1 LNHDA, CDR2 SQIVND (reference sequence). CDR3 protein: CASSMHRGTAKETQYF. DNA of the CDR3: TGTGCCAGTAGTATGCACCGCGGCACGGCGAAAGAGACCCAGTACTTC.

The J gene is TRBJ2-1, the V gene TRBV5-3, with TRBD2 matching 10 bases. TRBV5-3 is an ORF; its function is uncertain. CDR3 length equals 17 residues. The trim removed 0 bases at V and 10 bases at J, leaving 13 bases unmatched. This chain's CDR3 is CARSLAPRTSGPREQFF. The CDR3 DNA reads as TGTGCCAGAAGCTTGGCCCCGAGGACTAGCGGACCGAGGGAGCAGTTCTTC.

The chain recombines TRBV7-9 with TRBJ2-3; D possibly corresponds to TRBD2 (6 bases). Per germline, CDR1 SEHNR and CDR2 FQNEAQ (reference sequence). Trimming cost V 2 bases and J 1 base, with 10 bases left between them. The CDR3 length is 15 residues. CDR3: CASSLRRDRTDTQYF. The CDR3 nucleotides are TGTGCCAGCAGCTTAAGGAGGGATCGCACAGATACGCAGTATTTT.

The CDR3 reads CASSLDGGDETQYF. The CDR3, as DNA: TGCGCCAGCAGCTTGGACGGAGGGGACGAGACCCAGTACTTC. The chain carries TRBV5-1 and TRBJ2-5; perhaps TRBD2 as D (6 bases). V shed 0 bases and J shed 5 bases, with 11 bases lying between them. Looked up from germline, CDR1 is SGHRS and CDR2 is YFSETQ. The CDR3 loop spans 14 amino acids.

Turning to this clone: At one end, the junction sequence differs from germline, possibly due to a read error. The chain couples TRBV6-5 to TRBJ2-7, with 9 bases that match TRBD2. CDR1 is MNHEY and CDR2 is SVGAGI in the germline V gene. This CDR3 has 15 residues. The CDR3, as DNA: TGTGCCAGCAGTTACGGTCTAGCGGGATCCTTCGAGCAGTACTTC. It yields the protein CASSYGLAGSFEQYF.

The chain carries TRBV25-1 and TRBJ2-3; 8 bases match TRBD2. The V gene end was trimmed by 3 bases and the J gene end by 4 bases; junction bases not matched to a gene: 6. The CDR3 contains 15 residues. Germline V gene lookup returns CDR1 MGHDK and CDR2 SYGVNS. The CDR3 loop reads CASSELAGLADTQYF. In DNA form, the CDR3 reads TGTGCCAGCAGTGAGTTAGCGGGATTGGCAGATACGCAGTATTTT.

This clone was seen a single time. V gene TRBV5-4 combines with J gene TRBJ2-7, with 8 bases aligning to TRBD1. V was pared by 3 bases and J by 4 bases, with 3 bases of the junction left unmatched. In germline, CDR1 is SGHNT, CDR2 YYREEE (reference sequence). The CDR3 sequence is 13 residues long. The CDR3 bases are TGTGCCAGCAGCTCCCGACAGGGGTACGAGCAGTACTTC. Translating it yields CASSSRQGYEQYF.

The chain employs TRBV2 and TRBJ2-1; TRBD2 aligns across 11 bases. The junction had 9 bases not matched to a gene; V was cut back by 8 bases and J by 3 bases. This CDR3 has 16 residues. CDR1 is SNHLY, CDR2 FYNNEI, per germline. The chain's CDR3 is CASWDLGLADYNEQFF. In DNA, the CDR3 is TGTGCCAGCTGGGACTTGGGACTAGCGGACTACAATGAGCAGTTCTTC.

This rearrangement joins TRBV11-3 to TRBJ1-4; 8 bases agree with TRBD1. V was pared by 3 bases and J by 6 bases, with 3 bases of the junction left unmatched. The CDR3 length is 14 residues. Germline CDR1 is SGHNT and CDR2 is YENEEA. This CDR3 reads CASSLTGVDEKLFF. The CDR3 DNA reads TGTGCCAGCAGCTTGACAGGGGTAGATGAAAAACTGTTTTTT. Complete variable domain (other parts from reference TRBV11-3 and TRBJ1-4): EAGVVQSPRYKIIEKKQPVAFWCNPISGHNTLYWYLQNLGQGPELLIRYENEEAVDDSQLPKDRFSAERLKGVDSTLKIQPAELGDSAVYLCASSLTGVDEKLFFGSGTQLSVL.

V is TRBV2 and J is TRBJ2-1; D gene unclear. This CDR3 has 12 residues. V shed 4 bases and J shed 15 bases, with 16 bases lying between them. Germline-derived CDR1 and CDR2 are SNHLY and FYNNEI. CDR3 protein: CASSVELRGPFF. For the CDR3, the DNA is TGTGCCAGCAGTGTTGAACTCAGAGGCCCGTTCTTC.

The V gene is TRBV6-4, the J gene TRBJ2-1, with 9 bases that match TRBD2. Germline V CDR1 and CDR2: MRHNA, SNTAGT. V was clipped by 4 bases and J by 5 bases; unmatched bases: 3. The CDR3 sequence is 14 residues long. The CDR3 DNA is TGTGCCAGCAGTGGTCTAGCGGGAAACAATGAGCAGTTCTTC. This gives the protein CASSGLAGNNEQFF.

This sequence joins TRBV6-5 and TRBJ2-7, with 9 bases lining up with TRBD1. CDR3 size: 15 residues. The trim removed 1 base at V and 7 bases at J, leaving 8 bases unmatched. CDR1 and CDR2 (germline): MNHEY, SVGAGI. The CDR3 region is CASSYYRGPAEEQYF. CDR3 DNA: TGTGCCAGCAGTTACTACAGGGGGCCGGCTGAGGAGCAGTACTTC.

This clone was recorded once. CDR3 loop: CAWSDGARTYEQYF. The CDR3 coding sequence is TGTGCCTGGAGCGACGGCGCGCGGACCTACGAGCAGTACTTC. The chain recombines TRBV30 with TRBJ2-7; D not certain. Germline V gene sequence: CDR1 GTSNPN, CDR2 SVGIG (reference sequence). The CDR3 length is 14 residues. V was shortened by 3 bases and J by 2 bases, with 14 bases between the two germline ends.

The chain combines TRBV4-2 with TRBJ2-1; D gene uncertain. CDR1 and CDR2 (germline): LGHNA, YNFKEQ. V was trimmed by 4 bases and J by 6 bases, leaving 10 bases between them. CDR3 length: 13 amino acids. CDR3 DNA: TGTGCCAGCAGCCCAAGTCATAGCAATGAGCAGTTCTTC. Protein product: CASSPSHSNEQFF.

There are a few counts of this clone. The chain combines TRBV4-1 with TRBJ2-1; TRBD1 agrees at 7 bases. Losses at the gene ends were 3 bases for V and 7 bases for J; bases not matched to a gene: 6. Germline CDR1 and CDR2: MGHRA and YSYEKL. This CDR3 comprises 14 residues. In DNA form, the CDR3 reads TGCGCCAGCAGCCAGCCAAGGACAGGAAATGAGCAGTTCTTC. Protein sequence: CASSQPRTGNEQFF.

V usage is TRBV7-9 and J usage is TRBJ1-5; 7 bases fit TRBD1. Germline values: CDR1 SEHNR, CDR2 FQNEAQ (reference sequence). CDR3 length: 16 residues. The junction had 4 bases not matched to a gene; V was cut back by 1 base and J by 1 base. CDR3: CASSLGYRGSNQPQHF. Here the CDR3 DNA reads TGTGCCAGCAGCTTAGGATACAGGGGAAGCAATCAGCCCCAGCATTTT. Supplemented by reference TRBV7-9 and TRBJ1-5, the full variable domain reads DTGVSQNPRHKITKRGQNVTFRCDPISEHNRLYWYRQTLGQGPEFLTYFQNEAQLEKSRLLSDRFSAERPKGSFSTLEIQRTEQGDSAMYLCASSLGYRGSNQPQHFGDGTRLSIL.

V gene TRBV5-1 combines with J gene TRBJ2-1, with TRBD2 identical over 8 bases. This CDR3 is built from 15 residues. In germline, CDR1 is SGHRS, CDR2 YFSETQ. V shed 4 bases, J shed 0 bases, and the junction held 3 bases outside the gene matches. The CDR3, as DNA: TGCGCCAGCAGCCAACGGGGGGGCTCCTACAATGAGCAGTTCTTC. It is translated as CASSQRGGSYNEQFF.

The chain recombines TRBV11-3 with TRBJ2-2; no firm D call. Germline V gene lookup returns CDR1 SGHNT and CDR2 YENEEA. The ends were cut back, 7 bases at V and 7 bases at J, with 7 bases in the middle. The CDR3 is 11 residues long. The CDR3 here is CASTSVGELFF. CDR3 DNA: TGTGCCAGCACCTCCGTCGGGGAGCTGTTTTTT.

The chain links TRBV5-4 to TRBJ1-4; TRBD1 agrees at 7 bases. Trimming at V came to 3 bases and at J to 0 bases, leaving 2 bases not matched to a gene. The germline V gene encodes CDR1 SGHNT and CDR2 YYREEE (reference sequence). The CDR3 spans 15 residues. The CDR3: CASSSGGATNEKLFF. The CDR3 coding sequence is TGTGCCAGCAGCTCAGGGGGTGCAACTAATGAAAAACTGTTTTTT.

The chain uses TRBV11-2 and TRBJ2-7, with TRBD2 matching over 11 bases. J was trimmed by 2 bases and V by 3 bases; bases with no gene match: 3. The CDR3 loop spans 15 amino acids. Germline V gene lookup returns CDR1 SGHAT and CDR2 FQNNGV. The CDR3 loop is CASSLLAGGTYEQYF. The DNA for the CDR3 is TGTGCCAGCAGCTTGCTAGCGGGAGGAACCTACGAGCAGTACTTC. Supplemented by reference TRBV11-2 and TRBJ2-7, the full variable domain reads EAGVAQSPRYKIIEKRQSVAFWCNPISGHATLYWYQQILGQGPKLLIQFQNNGVVDDSQLPKDRFSAERLKGVDSTLKIQPAKLEDSAVYLCASSLLAGGTYEQYFGPGTRLTVT.

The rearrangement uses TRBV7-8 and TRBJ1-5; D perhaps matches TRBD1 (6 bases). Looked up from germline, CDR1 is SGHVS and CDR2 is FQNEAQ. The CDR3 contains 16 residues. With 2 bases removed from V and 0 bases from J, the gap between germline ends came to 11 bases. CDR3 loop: CASSLNGGYSNQPQHF. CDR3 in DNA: TGTGCCAGCAGCTTAAATGGGGGCTATAGCAATCAGCCCCAGCATTTT. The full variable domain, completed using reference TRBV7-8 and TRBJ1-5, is GAGVSQSPRYKVAKRGQDVALRCDPISGHVSLFWYQQALGQGPEFLTYFQNEAQLDKSGLPSDRFFAERPEGSVSTLKIQRTQQEDSAVYLCASSLNGGYSNQPQHFGDGTRLSIL.

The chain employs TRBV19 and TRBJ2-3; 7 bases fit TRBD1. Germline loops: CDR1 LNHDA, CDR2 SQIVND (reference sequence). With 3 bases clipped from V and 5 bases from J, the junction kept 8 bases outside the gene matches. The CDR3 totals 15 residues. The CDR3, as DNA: TGTGCCAGTAGTATTGGGCAGGGGGAAGGAGATACGCAGTATTTT. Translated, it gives CASSIGQGEGDTQYF.

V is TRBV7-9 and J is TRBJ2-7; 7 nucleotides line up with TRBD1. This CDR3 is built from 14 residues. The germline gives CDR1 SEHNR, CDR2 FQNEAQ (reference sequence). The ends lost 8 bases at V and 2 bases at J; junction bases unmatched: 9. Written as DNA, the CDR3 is TGTGCCAGCGGCCCGGGACAGATTACCTACGAGCAGTACTTC. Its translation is CASGPGQITYEQYF.

The CDR3 reads CASRDGALSGSGYTF. The CDR3 DNA sequence: TGCGCCAGCAGGGACGGAGCACTCAGCGGAAGTGGCTACACCTTC. The chain carries TRBV4-1 and TRBJ1-2; D gene unclear. Germline V gives CDR1 MGHRA, CDR2 YSYEKL. Trimming removed 6 bases from V and 7 bases from J, with 21 bases in between. The CDR3 runs 15 residues.

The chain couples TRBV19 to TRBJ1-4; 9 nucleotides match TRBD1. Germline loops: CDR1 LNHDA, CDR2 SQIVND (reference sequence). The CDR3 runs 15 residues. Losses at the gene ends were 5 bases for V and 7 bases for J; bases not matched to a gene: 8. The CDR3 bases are TGTGCCAGTAGTTCGGAGGGACAGGGAAGTGAAAAACTGTTTTTT. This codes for CASSSEGQGSEKLFF.

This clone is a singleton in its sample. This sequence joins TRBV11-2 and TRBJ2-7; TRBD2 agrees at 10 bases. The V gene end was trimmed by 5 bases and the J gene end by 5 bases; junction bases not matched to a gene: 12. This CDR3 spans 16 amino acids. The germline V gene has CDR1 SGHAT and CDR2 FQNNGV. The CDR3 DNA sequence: TGTGCCAGCAGCCCTCCAGCGGGAGGGCCTTCCAACGAGCAGTACTTC. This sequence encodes CASSPPAGGPSNEQYF.